This TCR beta chain was recovered during a study of blood T cells in healthy people across ages. Next came a second PCR, run for about 6 to 12 cycles, which used a sample-barcoded 5' primer along with a J-beta primer mix. Each cDNA molecule carried a tag from a template-switch adaptor that contained 12 random nucleotides. Using its own MiXCR run on the 5' RACE reads, TCRdb lists one record per CDR3 protein. The data show hundreds of thousands of distinct CDR3 sequences, with roughly 45% seen just once and 20% to 25% held by the top ten. This clonotype came up a few times. The antigen is unknown. Study conclusions and caveats: There were more naive CD4+ cells and higher diversity in long-lived donors than in aged donors.

Every participating donor contributed 9.5 to 10 milliliters of peripheral blood through a draw. Researchers report isolating at least 7 million PBMCs per sample. This TCR was sampled from a woman aged 55 to 70 in good health. Specimen: blood.

The CDR3 nucleotides read TGTGCCATCCAGGGGGCCTCGTCCAATGAGCAGTACTTC. It is translated as CAIQGASSNEQYF. The gene calls are TRBV24-1 and TRBJ2-7, with 8 bases matching TRBD1. V gave up 11 bases and J gave up 7 bases; unmatched junction bases: 12. The CDR3 consists of 13 residues. Germline V lookup: CDR1 KGHDR, CDR2 SFDVKD.